The 4 T cell receptor beta chains below were found in one sample sequenced in a study of blood T cell repertoires in COVID-19. The table came from immunoSEQ multiplex PCR; TCRdb's copy has only in-frame clones and leaves some out. Among 150,000 to 200,000 clones listed, 85% were seen once. Specimen: peripheral blood. These receptors were taken from a human donor with acute or convalescent COVID-19. The donor label of this sample is uncertain.

The rearrangement joins TRBV4-3 to TRBJ1-1; 7 nucleotides agree with TRBD1. With V trimmed by 0 bases and J by 2 bases, 9 bases remained unmatched. Per germline, CDR1 LGHNA and CDR2 YSLEER. This CDR3 spans 17 amino acids. The CDR3 DNA reads TGCGCCAGCAGCCAAGATTTACAGGGGTTAGAAAACACTGAAGCTTTCTTT. Encoded protein: CASSQDLQGLENTEAFF.

The V gene is TRBV5-5, the J gene TRBJ1-2, with a tentative D call TRBD1 (6 bases). Germline CDR1 is SGHKS and CDR2 is YYEKEE (reference sequence). V lost 6 bases and J lost 3, with 15 bases in between. This CDR3 is built from 14 residues. The CDR3 bases are TGTGCCAGCAACTTCCAGACAGGAGACTATGGCTACACCTTC. Protein sequence: CASNFQTGDYGYTF.

This clone has just one count. The V gene is TRBV28, the J gene TRBJ2-1, with TRBD1 matching over 7 bases. The V gene's germline CDR1 is MDHEN and CDR2 SYDVKM. The J segment lost 4 bases and the V segment lost 6 bases, leaving 9 bases of the junction unmatched. The CDR3 spans 15 residues. The CDR3 coding sequence is TGTGCCAGCAGCCCAAGGGGGCTGGGTTACAATGAGCAGTTCTTC. Translated: CASSPRGLGYNEQFF.

The V gene is TRBV7-2, the J gene TRBJ1-1; 7 bases are shared with TRBD1. Trimming at V came to 5 bases and at J to 12 bases, leaving 24 bases not matched to a gene. This CDR3 comprises 17 residues. Germline CDR1 and CDR2: SGHTA and FQGNSA. CDR3 nucleotide sequence: TGTGCCAGCAGCCGGAAACGGGACAGTGTGGAGGGGTACGGATCTTTCTTT. Translating gives CASSRKRDSVEGYGSFF.